This entry is about one TCR beta chain. The V and J ends lost 3 bases and 3 bases, in that order; junction bases with no gene match: 5. The CDR3 covers 16 residues. Germline lookup yields CDR1 MGHRA and CDR2 YSYEKL. The authors' processing: Quantification of nucleated cells was approximated via reference gene primer amplification. Assay used: immunoSEQ multiplex PCR; TCRdb lists only in-frame clones, some missing. The V and J calls and the clone size are those of that table, but D and trimming were determined from the DNA. The data hold 60,000 to 70,000 clones, with 80% to 85% observed a single time. This entry is derived from a study of blood T cell repertoires in COVID-19.

This TCR was sampled from a human donor in a cohort sampled during active COVID-19. The sequenced sample was peripheral blood. The V call is TRBV4-1, the J call TRBJ2-5; TRBD1 matches 12 bases. The CDR3 nucleotides are TGCGCCAGCAGCCAGCCCGGGACAGGGGGCAAAGAGACCCAGTACTTC. It translates to CASSQPGTGGKETQYF.